This paragraph reports one T cell receptor (beta chain). It has no known antigen specificity. The input lacks base qualities; no much larger clone sits a single base away. The data are from a study of blood T cell repertoires in COVID-19 (dated by TCRdb to about 2020). For the study in its entirety: Collaborator samples came from the United States, Italy and Spain and covered acute and convalescent phases of COVID-19. The material from the prospective study consisted of cDNA or gDNA derived from T cells, B-cell-depleted T cells, or PBMCs. Deeply sampled blood TCRbeta repertoires from subjects exposed to, actively infected with, or recovered from COVID-19 were included in the dataset. The repertoires were released in a freely available public database meant as a resource for research on the immune response to SARS-CoV-2. Samples were obtained from the ongoing ImmuneRACE study (first 160 participants) and from 950 to 1,500 subjects provided by 6 global collaborators. The sample metadata nearly always contained a de-identified subject ID, COVID-19 status, age in years and sex. Where available, HLA class I and class II types were taken from metadata supplied by the sample provider and were not determined by assay-based typing.

For CDR1 and CDR2, the germline V gene lists SGHVS and FQNEAQ. The CDR3 numbers 16 residues from cysteine through phenylalanine. Solely the CDR3 DNA is kept, with 48 bases framed from the first base. V lost 5 bases and J lost 4 bases; the stretch between them is 18 bases long. The full study reports these points: The amount of clinical and demographic metadata varied by source and participant and was provided uncurated.

Each collaborating institution followed its own protocols to collect whole blood in K2EDTA tubes. For TCRbeta analysis, collaborator samples were shipped as frozen whole blood, as isolated PBMCs, or as DNA extracted from either sample type. The immunoSEQ Assay, a bias-controlled multiplex PCR, was used to amplify TCRbeta CDR3 regions from genomic DNA. The study's own analysis went as follows. Nucleated cell counts per sample were estimated from amplification of reference gene primers within the assay. To quantify the absolute abundance of each unique TCRbeta CDR3 rearrangement, sequence reads were collapsed and filtered. For each sample, productive Simpson clonality was calculated as the square root of Simpson's diversity index across productive rearrangements. TCRdb carries this immuneACCESS record with in-frame sequences only. Its versions omit some clonotypes, under half of them owing to an unresolved V gene in the studies checked, with the rest unexplained. V and J calls plus clone size are reproduced from that table; the DNA served to infer D and trimming. Present in this sample are fewer than 120,000 clones, over 75% of which were seen just once. Around 15% of the sample belongs to the ten largest clones.

The sequence joins TRBV7-8 to TRBJ1-3, with no confidently assigned D gene. This clonotype was sampled from a woman of 80 years or more with active or convalescent COVID-19. Sequences were obtained from peripheral blood. The DNA sequence is given as TGTGCCAGCAGCAGACCCCGACGGGGAGGAGGAAACACCATATATTTT. This sequence encodes CASSRPRRGGGNTIYF.